One sample yielded the 12 T cell receptor beta chains listed below, sequenced in a study of blood T cell repertoires in COVID-19 (dated by TCRdb to 2019 to 2021). The receptor library was made with the immunoSEQ multiplex PCR assay. TCRdb re-hosts the immuneACCESS table, in-frame sequences only. Its copies lack some clones; in the studies checked, an unresolved V gene accounts for under half of them, and the cause for the rest is not known. Counted in this sample were hundreds of thousands of clones; more than 70% of them appeared once. Around 10% of the sample goes to the ten largest clones. Sequencing was carried out using peripheral blood. These receptors were obtained from a woman aged 25-40 years with COVID-19, enrolled during active disease.

This chain uses TRBV19 with TRBJ2-7; D perhaps matches TRBD2 (6 bases). CDR3 length: 14 amino acids. Germline lookup yields CDR1 LNHDA and CDR2 SQIVND (reference sequence). Trimming took 5 bases from V and 5 from J, leaving 16 bases between them. CDR3 in amino acids: CASSPWGEENEQYF. As DNA, the CDR3 is TGTGCCAGTAGTCCTTGGGGGGAGGAAAACGAGCAGTACTTC. The variable domain in full, completed from reference TRBV19 and TRBJ2-7, reads DGGITQSPKYLFRKEGQNVTLSCEQNLNHDAMYWYRQDPGQGLRLIYYSQIVNDFQKGDIAEGYSVSREKKESFPLTVTSAQKNPTAFYLCASSPWGEENEQYFGPGTRLTVT.

The rearrangement links TRBV12-5 to TRBJ2-3; 14 nucleotides align to TRBD2. There are 17 residues in the CDR3. CDR1 and CDR2 (germline): LGHNT, FRNRAP. V shed 3 bases, J shed 5 bases, and the junction held 7 bases outside the gene matches. CDR3 nucleotide sequence: TGTGCTAGTGGTTTCGGGACTAGCGGGAGTGGCTTAGATACGCAGTATTTT. Translating it yields CASGFGTSGSGLDTQYF. Complete variable domain (other parts from reference TRBV12-5 and TRBJ2-3): DARVTQTPRHKVTEMGQEVTMRCQPILGHNTVFWYRQTMMQGLELLAYFRNRAPLDDSGMPKDRFSAEMPDATLATLKIQPSEPRDSAVYFCASGFGTSGSGLDTQYFGPGTRLTVL.

The chain joins TRBV7-9 to TRBJ1-6, with D uncertain. The V end was cut by 3 bases, the J end by 5 bases, with 11 bases between. This CDR3 has 15 residues. Germline CDR1 is SEHNR and CDR2 is FQNEAQ (reference sequence). Here the CDR3 DNA reads TGTGCCAGCAGCTTCGGAGAGCCTGATAATTCACCCCTCCACTTT. Translating gives CASSFGEPDNSPLHF. Variable domain in full (rest from reference TRBV7-9 and TRBJ1-6): DTGVSQNPRHKITKRGQNVTFRCDPISEHNRLYWYRQTLGQGPEFLTYFQNEAQLEKSRLLSDRFSAERPKGSFSTLEIQRTEQGDSAMYLCASSFGEPDNSPLHFGNGTRLTVT.

This clone was recorded a few times. The J gene is TRBJ2-7, the V gene TRBV29-1; possibly TRBD1 for D (6 bases). The germline V gene encodes CDR1 SQVTM and CDR2 ANQGSEA. This CDR3 is built from 17 residues. With 5 bases removed from V and 0 bases from J, the gap between germline ends came to 23 bases. CDR3 region: CSVRIPYGTLSSYEQYF. The CDR3 region has the DNA TGCAGCGTTCGAATTCCGTACGGGACACTCAGCTCCTACGAGCAGTACTTC.

The chain uses TRBV5-8 and TRBJ2-5, with 8 bases that match TRBD2. The CDR3 runs to 14 residues. Germline V gives CDR1 SGHTS, CDR2 YDEGEE. The V gene end was trimmed by 5 bases and the J gene end by 5 bases; junction bases not matched to a gene: 8. DNA for the CDR3: TGTGCCAGCAGGTCGCCGGGAGGGTGGGAGACCCAGTACTTC. Protein sequence: CASRSPGGWETQYF.

This clone has a single count. This rearrangement joins TRBV7-9 to TRBJ2-5; 7 bases align to TRBD2. The CDR3 is 14 residues long. Germline V CDR1 and CDR2: SEHNR, FQNEAQ (reference sequence). The ends lost 4 bases at V and 4 bases at J; junction bases unmatched: 6. The CDR3 sequence is CASSWAGVRETQYF. CDR3 coding DNA: TGTGCCAGCAGCTGGGCGGGAGTGAGAGAGACCCAGTACTTC.

A few counts support this clone. The gene calls are TRBV7-2 and TRBJ2-7; a weak D match, TRBD1 (6 bases). CDR1 and CDR2 (germline): SGHTA, FQGNSA. V gave up 2 bases and J gave up 4 bases, with 12 bases separating them. The CDR3 loop spans 14 amino acids. The CDR3 is CASSLQGRGYEQYF. The CDR3 nucleotides are TGTGCCAGCAGCTTACAGGGCAGGGGTTACGAGCAGTACTTC. Full variable domain (missing parts from reference TRBV7-2 and TRBJ2-7): GAGVSQSPSNKVTEKGKDVELRCDPISGHTALYWYRQSLGQGLEFLIYFQGNSAPDKSGLPSDRFSAERTGGSVSTLTIQRTQQEDSAVYLCASSLQGRGYEQYFGPGTRLTVT.

The chain is built from TRBV5-5 and TRBJ1-5; 7 nucleotides agree with TRBD1. V shed 0 bases, J shed 4 bases, and the junction held 10 bases outside the gene matches. Germline assignment: CDR1 SGHKS and CDR2 YYEKEE (reference sequence). The CDR3 runs 17 residues. The chain's CDR3 is CASSLASRGGWNQPQHF. The CDR3 DNA reads as TGTGCCAGCAGCTTGGCTTCTCGAGGGGGCTGGAATCAGCCCCAGCATTTT. Full variable domain (outside the CDR3, taken from reference TRBV5-5 and TRBJ1-5): DAGVTQSPTHLIKTRGQQVTLRCSPISGHKSVSWYQQVLGQGPQFIFQYYEKEERGRGNFPDRFSARQFPNYSSELNVNALLLGDSALYLCASSLASRGGWNQPQHFGDGTRLSIL.

The CDR3 nucleotides read TGTGCCAGCAGCCGCGGGACAGGGGCGTACCAAGAGACCCAGTACTTC. This codes for CASSRGTGAYQETQYF. The chain joins TRBV5-6 to TRBJ2-5; 10 bases are a match to TRBD1. The CDR3 sequence is 16 residues long. J lost 0 bases, V lost 4 bases, and 6 bases had no gene match. Germline CDR1 SGHDT, CDR2 YYEEEE. Using reference TRBV5-6 and TRBJ2-5 for the parts outside the CDR3, the full variable domain is DAGVTQSPTHLIKTRGQQVTLRCSPKSGHDTVSWYQQALGQGPQFIFQYYEEEERQRGNFPDRFSGHQFPNYSSELNVNALLLGDSALYLCASSRGTGAYQETQYFGPGTRLLVL.

V and J are TRBV4-1 and TRBJ2-4, with D perhaps matching TRBD2 (6 bases). Germline lookup yields CDR1 MGHRA and CDR2 YSYEKL. The CDR3 has 14 residues. The V end lost 3 bases, the J end lost 5 bases, and 11 bases lay between the germline ends. The CDR3 DNA reads TGCGCCAGCAGCCAGGAGGGGTGGGAAAACATTCAGTACTTC. It codes for CASSQEGWENIQYF.

This clone was seen a few times. This chain connects TRBV14 to TRBJ2-7; TRBD1 matches 7 bases. Trimming cost V 5 bases and J 2 bases; bases outside gene matches: 9. In germline, CDR1 is SGHDN, CDR2 FVKESK. The CDR3 is made up of 15 amino acids. The CDR3 protein is CASSTLGTAPYEQYF. The CDR3, as DNA: TGTGCCAGCAGCACCCTAGGGACAGCCCCCTACGAGCAGTACTTC.

In this sample, this clone turned up once. For the CDR3, the DNA is TGTGCCAGCAGCTTCCAAGGTCTGGGAGGCCCAGAGACCCAGTACTTC. Its translation is CASSFQGLGGPETQYF. The chain couples TRBV7-9 to TRBJ2-5; TRBD2 is a possible D gene (6 bases). Per the germline V gene, CDR1 is SEHNR and CDR2 is FQNEAQ (reference sequence). The CDR3 extends over 16 amino acids. V was shortened by 3 bases and J by 4 bases, with 18 bases between the two germline ends.